The next 10 T cell receptor beta chains were all read from a single sample in a study of T cells in Graves' hyperthyroidism and ophthalmopathy. There were TCR beta CDR3 regions amplified from RNA transcripts. The HTBI primer set drove a first-round RT-PCR of the TCR CDR3. TCRdb fed the multiplex PCR reads into MiXCR, producing one record per CDR3 protein. The table records hundreds of thousands of distinct CDR3 sequences, approximately 25% of them present only once. Sequencing input: blood. The receptor source for this set is a woman aged 40-49 years with Graves' ophthalmopathy.

This clonotype has at least ten counts. The chain employs TRBV2 and TRBJ2-2; D might be TRBD1 (5 bases). Germline-derived CDR1 and CDR2 are SNHLY and FYNNEI. The CDR3 runs 15 residues. Trimming shortened V by 4 bases and J by 5 bases, and 14 bases separated the two germline ends. The DNA of the CDR3 is TGTGCCAGCAGTGGTTCCAGGGTAGGGACCGGGGAGCTGTTTTTT. Its protein is CASSGSRVGTGELFF. The full variable domain, rest sourced from reference TRBV2 and TRBJ2-2, is EPEVTQTPSHQVTQMGQEVILRCVPISNHLYFYWYRQILGQKVEFLVSFYNNEISEKSEIFDDQFSVERPDGSNFTLKIRSTKLEDSAMYFCASSGSRVGTGELFFGEGSRLTVL.

This clonotype was recorded at least ten times. The chain joins TRBV6-5 to TRBJ2-5; a possible D gene is TRBD1 (5 bases). Germline V lookup: CDR1 MNHEY, CDR2 SVGAGI. Trimming cost V 7 bases and J 3 bases, with 12 bases left between them. The CDR3 runs 13 residues. The CDR3 protein is CASTDRLKETQYF. The CDR3 nucleotides read TGTGCCAGCACCGACAGACTTAAAGAGACCCAGTACTTC.

This clonotype was seen ten or more times. V and J are TRBV20-1 and TRBJ2-2; D may be TRBD2 (6 bases). CDR1 and CDR2 (germline): DFQATT, SNEGSKA (reference sequence). The CDR3 runs 18 residues. V was cut by 6 bases and J by 5 bases, with 28 bases left in between. This CDR3 reads CSAPLGGSMAFETGELFF. For the CDR3, the DNA is TGCAGTGCCCCCCTGGGGGGATCCATGGCATTTGAGACCGGGGAGCTGTTTTTT.

This clonotype was counted ten times or more. This chain joins TRBV5-8 and TRBJ1-1; TRBD1 might be the D (6 bases). The CDR3 has 15 amino acids. Trimming pared 0 bases from V and 0 bases from J, leaving 9 bases between. Germline CDR1 reads SGHTS; CDR2 reads YDEGEE. The CDR3 DNA follows: TGTGCCAGCAGCTTGGGGACAGAAATGAACACTGAAGCTTTCTTT. Translation gives CASSLGTEMNTEAFF.

Concerning this clonotype: An end of the junction does not agree with germline; a read error may underlie this. Here the CDR3 DNA reads TGTGCCAGCAGTGAGGCTACGTTTGGGTGGACAGTACCGAGCACCGGGGAGCTGCTTTTT. This sequence encodes CASSEATFGWTVPSTGELLF. The chain links TRBV2 to TRBJ2-2; D perhaps matches TRBD1 (6 bases). This CDR3 has 20 amino acids. Per germline, CDR1 SNHLY and CDR2 FYNNEI.

The J gene is TRBJ1-2, the V gene TRBV6-1, with 12 bases that match TRBD1. J lost 7 bases, V lost 6 bases, and 6 bases had no gene match. Germline CDR1 is MNHNS and CDR2 is SASEGT. The CDR3 extends over 14 amino acids. The chain's CDR3 is CASSKGQGARGYTF. The CDR3 DNA is TGTGCCAGCAGCAAGGGACAGGGGGCACGTGGCTACACCTTC.

V and J are TRBV20-1 and TRBJ1-1; D might be TRBD1 (5 bases). CDR3 length equals 14 residues. CDR1 and CDR2 (germline): DFQATT, SNEGSKA (reference sequence). V was shortened by 1 base and J by 3 bases, with 12 bases between the two germline ends. CDR3: CSARAVGAYTEAFF. Here the CDR3 DNA reads TGCAGTGCTAGAGCGGTAGGGGCCTACACTGAAGCTTTCTTT.

This clonotype was seen ten or more times. The rearrangement joins TRBV10-3 to TRBJ1-1; 10 bases are a match to TRBD1. The germline gives CDR1 ENHRY, CDR2 SYGVKD. With 0 bases clipped from V and 1 base from J, the junction kept 2 bases outside the gene matches. This CDR3 region has 16 residues. Here the CDR3 reads CAISESRTGGNTEAFF. The CDR3 coding sequence is TGTGCCATCAGTGAGTCGAGGACAGGGGGGAACACTGAAGCTTTCTTT.

The table lists this clonotype with many counts. V is TRBV2 and J is TRBJ2-2, with D possibly being TRBD2 (5 bases). Germline CDR1 is SNHLY and CDR2 is FYNNEI. The CDR3 contains 14 residues. The V end was cut by 4 bases, the J end by 4 bases, with 10 bases between. DNA of the CDR3: TGTGCCAGCAGTGGGACTCGCGGCACCGGGGAGCTGTTTTTT. Amino acid sequence: CASSGTRGTGELFF.

This clonotype was seen many times. This chain links TRBV20-1 with TRBJ2-5; tentatively, D is TRBD2 (6 bases). The V and J ends lost 2 bases and 3 bases respectively, with 19 bases between them. Germline V gene data show CDR1 as DFQATT and CDR2 as SNEGSKA (reference sequence). This CDR3 spans 16 amino acids. In DNA form, the CDR3 reads TGCAGTGCTAGATCCCGCCTTAGCGGAGGGGAAGAGACCCAGTACTTC. Amino acid sequence: CSARSRLSGGEETQYF.